This T cell receptor beta chain is drawn from a study of CD8+ T cells in alopecia areata. Study in general: For the treated group, dosing was oral tofacitinib at 5 to 10 mg twice daily. Tofacitinib lasted 6 to 18 months, then 6 months off drug.

This CDR3 has 15 amino acids. The germline V gene encodes CDR1 ENHRY and CDR2 SYGVKD. Trimming stripped 10 bases from V and 5 bases from J, with 23 bases between. Extracted RNA was reverse transcribed, and the resulting cDNA served as sequencing template. This table comes from immunoSEQ multiplex PCR, and its TCRdb copy is limited to in-frame clones, with some not included. This sample carries around 130,000 clones, roughly 61% of them seen once, and the ten largest clones take roughly 4.5%. This clonotype was sampled from a human donor with alopecia areata. This chain connects TRBV10-3 to TRBJ2-5; TRBD2 is a possible D gene (5 bases). This specimen consisted of CD4+ T cells sorted from blood, obtained at week 0. The CDR3 sequence is CATQTLRGGGETQYF. The CDR3, as DNA: TGTGCCACCCAAACCCTCCGGGGTGGCGGGGAGACCCAGTACTTC.